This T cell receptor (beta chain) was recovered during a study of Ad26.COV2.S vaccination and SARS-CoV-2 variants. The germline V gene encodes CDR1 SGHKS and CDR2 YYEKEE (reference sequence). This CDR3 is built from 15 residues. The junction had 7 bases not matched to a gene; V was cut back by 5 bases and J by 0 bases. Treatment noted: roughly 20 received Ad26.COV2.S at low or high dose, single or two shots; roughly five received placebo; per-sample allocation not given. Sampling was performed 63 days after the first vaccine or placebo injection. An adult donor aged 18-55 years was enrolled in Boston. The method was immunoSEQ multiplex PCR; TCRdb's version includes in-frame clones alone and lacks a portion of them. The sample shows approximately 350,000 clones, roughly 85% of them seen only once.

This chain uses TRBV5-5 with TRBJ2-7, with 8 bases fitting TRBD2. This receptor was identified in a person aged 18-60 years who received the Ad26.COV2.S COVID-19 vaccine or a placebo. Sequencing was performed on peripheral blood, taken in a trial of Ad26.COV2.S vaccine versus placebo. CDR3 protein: CASSPTSGNSYEQYF. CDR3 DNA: TGTGCCAGCAGTCCAACTAGCGGAAACTCCTACGAGCAGTACTTC.